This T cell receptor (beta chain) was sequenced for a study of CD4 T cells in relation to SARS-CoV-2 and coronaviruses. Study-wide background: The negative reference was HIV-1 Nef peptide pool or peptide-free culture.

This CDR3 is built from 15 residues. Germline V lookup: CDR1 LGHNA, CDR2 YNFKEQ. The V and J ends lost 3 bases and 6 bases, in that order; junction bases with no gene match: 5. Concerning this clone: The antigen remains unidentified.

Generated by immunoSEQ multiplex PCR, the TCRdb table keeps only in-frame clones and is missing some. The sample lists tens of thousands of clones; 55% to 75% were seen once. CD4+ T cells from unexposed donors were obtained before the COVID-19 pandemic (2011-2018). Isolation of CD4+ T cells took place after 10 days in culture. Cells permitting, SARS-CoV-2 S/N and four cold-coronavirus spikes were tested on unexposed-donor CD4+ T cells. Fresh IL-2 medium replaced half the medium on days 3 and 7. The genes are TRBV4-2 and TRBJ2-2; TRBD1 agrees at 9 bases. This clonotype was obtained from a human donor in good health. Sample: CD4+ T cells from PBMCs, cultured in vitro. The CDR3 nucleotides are TGTGCCAGCAGCCAGGACAGGGGCCGTCCCGGGGAGCTGTTTTTT. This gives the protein CASSQDRGRPGELFF.